The present entry profiles one T cell receptor (beta chain) with its context. The antigen is unknown. This record belongs to a study of tumor-infiltrating lymphocytes in primary liver carcinoma. Study-wide background: The study reported T1-T3 N0M0 tumors spanning 4.2 to 10 cm. Samples returned roughly 3.65 to 8 million productive TCRbeta reads, a yield that was similar across tissue types.

The CDR3 runs 14 residues. Trimming cost V 3 bases and J 6 bases, with 13 bases left between them. CDR1 and CDR2 from the germline V gene are SGHRS and YFSETQ. The roughly 19-33 mg bulk tissue piece was not sorted before simultaneous RNA and DNA extraction. Donors were untreated and chronically infected with HBV. Broader study findings: Less overlap was seen in tumor-adjacent and tumor-blood pairs than in tumor region pairs.

Total RNA (roughly 530 ng) served as template for TCR beta cDNA synthesis primed by a constant-region primer. Slightly modified ARM-PCR, run as three nested multiplex PCR rounds, produced the TCR beta libraries. Forward primers for TRBV1-TRBV30 and a C-beta reverse primer served the first two PCR rounds, at approximately 10 cycles each. From the multiplex PCR reads, TCRdb called clonotypes with MiXCR, one entry per CDR3 protein. This table holds some 87,000 distinct CDR3 sequences, around 70% found once. The sequenced sample was tumor-adjacent normal liver tissue. This receptor was identified in a middle-aged man with primary liver carcinoma and hepatitis B virus infection. The genes are TRBV5-1 and TRBJ1-5, with D perhaps matching TRBD1 (5 bases). In nucleotides, the CDR3 is TGCGCCAGCAGCTATGGGGACGGGGGTCAGCCCCAGCATTTT. Translated: CASSYGDGGQPQHF. The full variable domain, rest sourced from reference TRBV5-1 and TRBJ1-5, is KAGVTQTPRYLIKTRGQQVTLSCSPISGHRSVSWYQQTPGQGLQFLFEYFSETQRNKGNFPGRFSGRQFSNSRSEMNVSTLELGDSALYLCASSYGDGGQPQHFGDGTRLSIL.